Shown below are 3 T cell receptor beta chains from a single sample sequenced in a study of spatial heterogeneity in lung cancer. Time point denoted: sample taken at primary tumor resection. TCRdb reprocessed the 5' RACE reads via MiXCR and lists one record per CDR3 protein. The table lists about 9,200 distinct CDR3 sequences, approximately 8% of them singletons. Study-level points and caveats: One measure, the expanded intratumoral alpha and beta TCR count, tracked tumor mutation counts.

The antigens of these receptors remain unknown. The starting material was lung tumor tissue, obtained at surgery. These receptors all come from a male donor with early-stage non-small cell lung cancer.

This clonotype is labeled as medium-sized (0.01 to 0.1%). This chain connects TRBV5-4 to TRBJ2-3; TRBD2 might be the D (7 bases). V gave up 4 bases and J gave up 1 base, with 16 bases separating them. The germline CDR1 and CDR2 sequences are SGHNT and YYREEE (reference sequence). The CDR3 runs 16 residues. The CDR3 region has the DNA TGTGCCAGCAGCGGAGGAGGGCGGGGGCGCACAGATACGCAGTATTTT. It yields the protein CASSGGGRGRTDTQYF.

This clonotype was counted ten times or more. The chain recombines TRBV2 with TRBJ2-1; D is unclear. Germline values: CDR1 SNHLY, CDR2 FYNNEI. The length of the CDR3 is 13 residues. Trimming removed 4 bases at V and 4 bases at J, with 8 bases between. The CDR3 coding sequence is TGTGCCAGCAGTGCCATGGGATACAATGAGCAGTTCTTC. Translating it yields CASSAMGYNEQFF.

This clonotype counts as medium-sized (0.01 to 0.1%). The chain uses TRBV6-5 and TRBJ1-1; D is perhaps TRBD1 (5 bases). Germline CDR1 reads MNHEY; CDR2 reads SVGAGI. Trimming removed 0 bases from V and 1 base from J, with 18 bases in between. The CDR3 covers 18 residues. CDR3 sequence (DNA): TGTGCCAGCAGTTACTCGAGGGCCAGGGACGGATCGAACACTGAAGCTTTCTTT. This gives the protein CASSYSRARDGSNTEAFF.